This T cell receptor (beta chain) was profiled in a study of shared clonotypes between healthy human individuals. Deep level was the assay's run setting. Data came from immunoSEQ multiplex PCR; TCRdb stores just in-frame clones and leaves some out. The sample has a few million clones, 93% seen once. This CDR3 has 14 residues. Germline values: CDR1 SEHNR, CDR2 FQNEAQ (reference sequence). Deletions cut 0 bases from V and 4 bases from J, with 10 bases between. Positively selected for CCR7, the CD45RO-negative cells used as naive CD8 cells excluded terminally differentiated effector memory CD45RA+ cells.

Sequenced: naive CD8+ T cells from PBMCs. The clonotype comes from a man aged 18 to 30 in good health. Some clones in this sample may be carry-over from other donors' samples. V usage is TRBV7-9 and J usage is TRBJ2-7; TRBD1 is a possible D gene (5 bases). The CDR3 is CASSLALTAYEQYF. DNA for the CDR3: TGTGCCAGCAGCTTAGCGCTGACAGCATACGAGCAGTACTTC. Supplemented by reference TRBV7-9 and TRBJ2-7, the full variable domain reads DTGVSQNPRHKITKRGQNVTFRCDPISEHNRLYWYRQTLGQGPEFLTYFQNEAQLEKSRLLSDRFSAERPKGSFSTLEIQRTEQGDSAMYLCASSLALTAYEQYFGPGTRLTVT.